This entry features one TCR beta chain sequence. Repertoires were generated with immunoSEQ multiplex PCR, while TCRdb's copy carries only in-frame clones and drops some. In the table there are 80,000 to 95,000 clones, roughly 94% of which are singletons. The sample originates from a study of T cell responses to AZD1222 COVID-19 vaccine. The CDR3 is 15 amino acids. Trimming left V 2 bases short and J 1 base short, with 12 bases between. Germline values: CDR1 MNHEY, CDR2 SVGEGT. The material sequenced was peripheral blood, taken on day 0 of AZD1222 vaccination. The chain uses TRBV6-2 or TRBV6-3 and TRBJ2-7; the D is unclear. The sequence derives from an adult in good health. The DNA for the CDR3 is TGTGCCAGCAGTTACCCCTCATCCGGGTCCTACGAGCAGTACTTC. Its protein is CASSYPSSGSYEQYF.